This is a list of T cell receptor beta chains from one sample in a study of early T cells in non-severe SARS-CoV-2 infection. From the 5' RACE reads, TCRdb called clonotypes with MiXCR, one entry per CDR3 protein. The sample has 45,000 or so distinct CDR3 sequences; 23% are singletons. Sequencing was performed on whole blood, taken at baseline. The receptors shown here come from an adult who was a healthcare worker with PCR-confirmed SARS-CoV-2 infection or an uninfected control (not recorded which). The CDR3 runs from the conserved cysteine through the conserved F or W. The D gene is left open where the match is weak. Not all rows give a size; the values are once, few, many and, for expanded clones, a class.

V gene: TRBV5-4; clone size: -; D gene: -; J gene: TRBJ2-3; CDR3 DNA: TGTGCCAGCAGCTTGGAATGGGACGCCTCGGGCACAGATACGCAGTATTTT; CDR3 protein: CASSLEWDASGTDTQYF
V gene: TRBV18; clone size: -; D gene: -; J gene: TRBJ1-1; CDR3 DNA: TGTGCCAGCTCACCACCGATGGGTGAGGAAGCTTTCTTT; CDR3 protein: CASSPPMGEEAFF
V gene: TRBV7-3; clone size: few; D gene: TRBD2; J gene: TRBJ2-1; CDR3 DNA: TGTGCCAGCAGCCGGAGCGGGGGGGCCCCCAATGAGCAGTTCTTC; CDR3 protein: CASSRSGGAPNEQFF
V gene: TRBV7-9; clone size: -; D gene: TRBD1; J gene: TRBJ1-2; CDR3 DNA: TGTGCCAGCAGCTTAGATTGGACAGGGGATGGCTACACCTTC; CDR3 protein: CASSLDWTGDGYTF
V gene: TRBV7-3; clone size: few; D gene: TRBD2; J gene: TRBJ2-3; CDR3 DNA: TGTGCCAGCAGCCGTCTAGCGGGGGGGAGTGCAGATACGCAGTATTTT; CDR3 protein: CASSRLAGGSADTQYF
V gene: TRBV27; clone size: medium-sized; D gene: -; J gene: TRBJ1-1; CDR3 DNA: TGTGCCAGCAGTTTGGCAGTGACCACTGAAGCTTTCTTT; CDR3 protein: CASSLAVTTEAFF
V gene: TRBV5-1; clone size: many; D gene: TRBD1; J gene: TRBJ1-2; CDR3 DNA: TGCGCCAGCAGCTTCGAGACAGGGGTGAATGGCTACACCTTC; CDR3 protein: CASSFETGVNGYTF
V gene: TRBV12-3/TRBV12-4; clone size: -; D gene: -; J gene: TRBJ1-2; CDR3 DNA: TGTGCCAGCAGTTTAGGCCCCGGCGTCTATGGCTACACCTTC; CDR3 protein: CASSLGPGVYGYTF
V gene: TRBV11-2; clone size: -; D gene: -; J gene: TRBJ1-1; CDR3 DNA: TGTGCCAGCAGGGGAGACGAGTCGAGATTCGCTTTCTTT; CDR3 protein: CASRGDESRFAFF
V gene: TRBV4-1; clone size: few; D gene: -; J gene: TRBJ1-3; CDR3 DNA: TGCGCCAGCAGCCAAGAAGACACCTCTGGAAACACCATATATTTT; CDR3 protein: CASSQEDTSGNTIYF
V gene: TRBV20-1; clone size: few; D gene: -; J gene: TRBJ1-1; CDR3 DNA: TGCAGTGCTAGCCCCCAGGCCCTTGAAGCTTTCTTT; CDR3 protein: CSASPQALEAFF
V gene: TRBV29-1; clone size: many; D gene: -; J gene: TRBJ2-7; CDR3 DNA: TGCAGCGTTGGGGGCCTCTCCTACGAGCAGTACTTC; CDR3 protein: CSVGGLSYEQYF
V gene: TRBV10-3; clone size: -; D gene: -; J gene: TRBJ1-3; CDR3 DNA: TGTGCCATCAGTGACAGGACTGGAAACACCATATATTTT; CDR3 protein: CAISDRTGNTIYF
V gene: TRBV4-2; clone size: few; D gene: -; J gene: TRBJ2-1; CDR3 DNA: TGTGCCAGCAGCCAAGGCCGGACGGCGAGCTCCTACAATGAGCAGTTCTTC; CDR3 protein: CASSQGRTASSYNEQFF
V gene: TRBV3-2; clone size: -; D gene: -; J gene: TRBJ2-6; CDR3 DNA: TGTGCCAGCAGCTTCGGCCCCGCGAGGGCCAACGTCCTGACTTTC; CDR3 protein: CASSFGPARANVLTF
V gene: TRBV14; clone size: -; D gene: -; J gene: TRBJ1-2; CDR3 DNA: TGTGCCAGCAGCCAAGATTTCGGCACAGGGAGTGGCTACACCTTC; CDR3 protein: CASSQDFGTGSGYTF
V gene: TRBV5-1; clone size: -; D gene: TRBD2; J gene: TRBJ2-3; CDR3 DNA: TGCGCCAGCAGCTTGGTGGCGGGGGGAGTCGCAGATACGCAGTATTTT; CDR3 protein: CASSLVAGGVADTQYF